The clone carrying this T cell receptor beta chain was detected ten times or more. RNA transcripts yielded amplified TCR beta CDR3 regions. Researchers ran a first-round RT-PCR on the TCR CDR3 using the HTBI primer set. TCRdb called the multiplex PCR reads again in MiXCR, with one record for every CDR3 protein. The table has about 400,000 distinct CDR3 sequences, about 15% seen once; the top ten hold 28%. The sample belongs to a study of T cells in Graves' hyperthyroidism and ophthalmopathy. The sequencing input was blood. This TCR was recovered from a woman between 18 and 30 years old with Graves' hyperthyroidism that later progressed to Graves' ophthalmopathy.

This CDR3 is CASSRGKQGPAYEQYF. The CDR3 DNA reads TGTGCCAGCAGCCGTGGCAAACAGGGGCCGGCCTACGAGCAGTACTTC. This chain uses TRBV3-2 with TRBJ2-7; the table gives TRBD1 as D, unverified against the DNA. TRBV3-2 corresponds to a pseudogene. This CDR3 is 16 amino acids long.